This paragraph reports one T cell receptor beta chain. The data derive from a study of technical replicates of blood from a few donors. V dropped 1 base and J dropped 5 bases, with 14 bases sitting between them. There are 15 residues in the CDR3. The germline V gene encodes CDR1 SGHVS and CDR2 FQNEAQ. Generated by immunoSEQ multiplex PCR, the TCRdb table keeps only in-frame clones and is missing some. The sample carries roughly 65,000 clones, over 70% recorded once. The V gene is TRBV7-8, the J gene TRBJ2-5; possible D gene TRBD2, 7 bases. This receptor was obtained from a human donor in good health. Some clones in this sample may be carry-over from other donors' samples. Sequences were obtained from PBMCs. DNA of the CDR3: TGTGCCAGCAGCTTAGGGGGGGGCCACAGGGAGACCCAGTACTTC. Translating it yields CASSLGGGHRETQYF.